A selection of T cell receptor beta chains follows, all from one sample in a study of CD8 T cells in ankylosing spondylitis. Each CDR3 protein gets one entry after TCRdb re-called the 5' RACE reads with MiXCR. The table lists under 950,000 distinct CDR3 sequences, around 20% of them singletons. Material for sequencing was blood, either unsorted or a sorted T cell fraction (not recorded which). Receptor source: a male donor with ankylosing spondylitis. The CDR3 runs from the conserved cysteine through the conserved F or W.

J	V	CDR3
TRBJ2-2	TRBV12-3/TRBV12-4	CASRTGTPNTGELFF
TRBJ2-1	TRBV20-1	CSAPGTHNEQFF
TRBJ2-1	TRBV4-1	CASSPKGIAGVGYNEQFF
TRBJ1-3	TRBV12-3/TRBV12-4	CASSSTTNSGNTIYF
TRBJ1-2	TRBV5-1	CASSVQGDYGYTF
TRBJ2-3	TRBV3-1	CASSPGLQTMNTQYF
TRBJ1-3	TRBV7-2	CASSLGTGRSGNTIYF
TRBJ1-5	TRBV12-3/TRBV12-4	CASSQGKGNQPQHF
TRBJ2-1	TRBV5-8	CASSLGLAQPYNEQFF
TRBJ2-1	TRBV6-5	CASSYGGGQTYNEQFF
TRBJ2-1	TRBV10-3	CAIRRGGLLRAPYNEQFF
TRBJ2-1	TRBV11-1	CASSDAAENNEQFF
TRBJ2-7	TRBV12-3/TRBV12-4	CASSPTSSNRYEQYF
TRBJ2-5	TRBV20-1	CSARAGASGREYQETQYF
TRBJ2-1	TRBV28	CASSLRPPAGKSFF
TRBJ2-2	TRBV4-2	CASSRRTDTGELFF
TRBJ2-7	TRBV5-1	CASSYEKGAGEQYF
TRBJ1-2	TRBV28	CASSLRTLNYGYTF
TRBJ1-1	TRBV2	CAGRYRGMNTEAFF
TRBJ2-3	TRBV15	CATSRDWVQSTDTQYF
TRBJ1-5	TRBV12-3/TRBV12-4	CASSQNPGGGQPQHF
TRBJ1-2	TRBV5-5	CASSLSYYGYTF
TRBJ2-1	TRBV5-4	CASSWMVLAGDSEQFF
TRBJ2-7	TRBV6-2/TRBV6-3	CASSTGTSLTPYEQYF
TRBJ2-1	TRBV19	CASSIGARSYNEQFF
TRBJ2-2	TRBV5-1	CASSWTKSYTGELFF
TRBJ2-1	TRBV29-1	CSVLWSYSYNEQFF
TRBJ2-7	TRBV15	CATSRVVGFYEQYF
TRBJ2-7	TRBV5-1	CASSLELAGLSYEQYF
TRBJ2-1	TRBV18	CASSLLSGISYNEQFF
TRBJ2-2	TRBV5-1	CASSLISQAYRTGELFF